One and the same sample provided the 12 T cell receptor beta chains below, sequenced in a study of blood T cell repertoires in COVID-19. Generated by immunoSEQ multiplex PCR, the TCRdb table keeps only in-frame clones and is missing some. Of 150,000 to 200,000 clones listed, 80% to 90% are singletons. Sequenced input: PBMCs or T cells enriched from blood (not recorded which). Source of these receptors: a man aged 35 to 55 who had recovered from COVID-19.

V gene TRBV18 combines with J gene TRBJ1-5; tentative D call: TRBD1 (5 bases). The CDR3 contains 16 residues. Trimming stripped 2 bases from V and 6 bases from J, with 17 bases between. Per germline, CDR1 KGHSH and CDR2 LQKENI. CDR3 in amino acids: CASSPTGDVWGQPQHF. As DNA, the CDR3 is TGTGCCAGCTCACCAACGGGGGATGTGTGGGGTCAGCCCCAGCATTTT.

This clone appeared a few times. J is TRBJ1-4 and V is TRBV6-5, with 9 bases aligning to TRBD1. This CDR3 comprises 15 residues. V lost 6 bases, J lost 3 bases, and 5 bases stayed unmatched. Germline V CDR1 and CDR2: MNHEY, SVGAGI. CDR3 residues: CASSNYRGPNEKLFF. Written as DNA, the CDR3 is TGTGCCAGCAGCAACTACAGGGGGCCTAATGAAAAACTGTTTTTT.

The chain has TRBV5-1 and TRBJ2-1; possible D gene TRBD1, 6 bases. V dropped 1 base and J dropped 4 bases, with 15 bases sitting between them. Germline V gives CDR1 SGHRS, CDR2 YFSETQ. This CDR3 has 16 residues. CDR3 in DNA: TGCGCCAGCAGCTTGAGTGGGACAACTTCATACAATGAGCAGTTCTTC. This encodes CASSLSGTTSYNEQFF. The variable domain in full, completed from reference TRBV5-1 and TRBJ2-1, reads KAGVTQTPRYLIKTRGQQVTLSCSPISGHRSVSWYQQTPGQGLQFLFEYFSETQRNKGNFPGRFSGRQFSNSRSEMNVSTLELGDSALYLCASSLSGTTSYNEQFFGPGTRLTVL.

The chain combines TRBV18 with TRBJ1-1; D is possibly TRBD1 (6 bases). Trimming took off 0 bases at V and 1 base at J, with 9 bases between the two ends. The CDR3 totals 15 residues. Germline CDR1 reads KGHSH; CDR2 reads LQKENI. The CDR3 bases are TGTGCCAGCTCACCACCCGTAGGGGGGAACACTGAAGCTTTCTTT. This codes for CASSPPVGGNTEAFF. Looking up the rest from reference TRBV18 and TRBJ1-1 gives the full variable domain: NAGVMQNPRHLVRRRGQEARLRCSPMKGHSHVYWYRQLPEEGLKFMVYLQKENIIDESGMPKERFSAEFPKEGPSILRIQQVVRGDSAAYFCASSPPVGGNTEAFFGQGTRLTVV.

The chain recombines TRBV7-8 with TRBJ1-3; no definite D call. The germline V gene encodes CDR1 SGHVS and CDR2 FQNEAQ. Trimming left V 1 base short and J 0 bases short, with 13 bases between. The length of the CDR3 is 17 residues. Written as DNA, the CDR3 is TGTGCCAGCAGCTTAGGGCGGGGATTGGTCTCTGGAAACACCATATATTTT. This codes for CASSLGRGLVSGNTIYF.

The chain links TRBV11-2 to TRBJ2-7, with 8 bases identical to TRBD2. The CDR3 sequence is 15 residues long. V was clipped by 2 bases and J by 5 bases; unmatched bases: 8. Germline V gene data show CDR1 as SGHAT and CDR2 as FQNNGV. The CDR3 DNA follows: TGTGCCAGCAGCTTAATACGCGGGAGGATCCACGAGCAGTACTTC. It codes for CASSLIRGRIHEQYF.

This clone was detected only once. The chain joins TRBV4-3 to TRBJ2-7, with TRBD2 matching 9 bases. Germline CDR1 and CDR2: LGHNA and YSLEER. The V segment lost 1 base and the J segment 4 bases; nucleotides outside the gene matches: 14. The CDR3 runs 18 residues. The CDR3 DNA reads TGCGCCAGCAGCCAAGGGTTAGGGGGTAGCGGGAGTATGTACGAGCAGTACTTC. Its translation is CASSQGLGGSGSMYEQYF.

The CDR3 region has the DNA TGTGCCAGCAGTTCAGGCAACTCTGGAAACACCATATATTTT. Translation: CASSSGNSGNTIYF. The chain recombines TRBV28 with TRBJ1-3; D call uncertain. Looked up from germline, CDR1 is MDHEN and CDR2 is SYDVKM. CDR3 length: 14 residues. Trimming removed 4 bases at V and 0 bases at J, with 7 bases between. The variable domain in full, completed from reference TRBV28 and TRBJ1-3, reads DVKVTQSSRYLVKRTGEKVFLECVQDMDHENMFWYRQDPGLGLRLIYFSYDVKMKEKGDIPEGYSVSREKKERFSLILESASTNQTSMYLCASSSGNSGNTIYFGEGSWLTVV.

The chain carries TRBV19 and TRBJ1-5, with TRBD1 as a possible D gene (6 bases). CDR3 length equals 17 residues. V lost 4 bases, J lost 1 base, and 17 bases lay in between. CDR1 and CDR2 from the germline V gene are LNHDA and SQIVND (reference sequence). The CDR3 nucleotides are TGTGCCAGTAGTACCCTTTACAGGGAGCCGAGCAATCAGCCCCAGCATTTT. Its translation is CASSTLYREPSNQPQHF.

The genes are TRBV10-3 and TRBJ2-7; 7 nucleotides align to TRBD2. With V trimmed by 2 bases and J by 5 bases, 9 bases remained unmatched. CDR3 length equals 15 residues. Germline CDR1 is ENHRY and CDR2 is SYGVKD. The DNA of the CDR3 is TGTGCCATCAGTGAGCCCCCGGGGGGAGAGAACGAGCAGTACTTC. It specifies CAISEPPGGENEQYF.

The chain links TRBV9 to TRBJ2-1; D may be TRBD2 (5 bases). V was pared by 3 bases and J by 3 bases, with 16 bases between. Germline V gene sequence: CDR1 SGDLS, CDR2 YYNGEE. The CDR3 is made up of 16 amino acids. The chain's CDR3 is CASSAETAGFYNEQFF. The DNA of the CDR3 is TGTGCCAGCAGCGCCGAAACGGCGGGCTTCTACAATGAGCAGTTCTTC. The full variable domain, its missing parts supplied by reference TRBV9 and TRBJ2-1, is DSGVTQTPKHLITATGQRVTLRCSPRSGDLSVYWYQQSLDQGLQFLIQYYNGEERAKGNILERFSAQQFPDLHSELNLSSLELGDSALYFCASSAETAGFYNEQFFGPGTRLTVL.

This clone was counted ten times or more. This chain joins TRBV25-1 and TRBJ1-6; 9 positions agree with TRBD1. The CDR3 length is 13 residues. Trimming at V came to 6 bases and at J to 10 bases, leaving 4 bases not matched to a gene. The germline V gene encodes CDR1 MGHDK and CDR2 SYGVNS. Here the CDR3 DNA reads TGTGCCAGCAGGGGACAGGGCGGATCACCCCTCCACTTT. Translated: CASRGQGGSPLHF. The variable domain in full, completed from reference TRBV25-1 and TRBJ1-6, reads EADIYQTPRYLVIGTGKKITLECSQTMGHDKMYWYQQDPGMELHLIHYSYGVNSTEKGDLSSESTVSRIRTEHFPLTLESARPSHTSQYLCASRGQGGSPLHFGNGTRLTVT.